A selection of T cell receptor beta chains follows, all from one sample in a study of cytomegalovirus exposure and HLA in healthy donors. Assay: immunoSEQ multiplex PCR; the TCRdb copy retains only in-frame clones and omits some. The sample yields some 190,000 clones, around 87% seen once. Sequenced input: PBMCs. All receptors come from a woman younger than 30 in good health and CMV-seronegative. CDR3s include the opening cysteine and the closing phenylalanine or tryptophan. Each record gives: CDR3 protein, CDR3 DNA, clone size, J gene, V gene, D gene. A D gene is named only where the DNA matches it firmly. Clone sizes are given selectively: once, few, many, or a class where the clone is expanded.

cdr3_aa: CASSLNAPEGDQPQHF
cdr3_nt: TGTGCCAGCAGTTTAAATGCCCCCGAGGGGGATCAGCCCCAGCATTTT
clone_size: NA
j_call: TRBJ1-5
v_call: TRBV27
d_call: NA

cdr3_aa: CASSFDRTYEQYF
cdr3_nt: TGTGCCAGCAGCTTCGACAGAACCTACGAGCAGTACTTC
clone_size: NA
j_call: TRBJ2-7
v_call: TRBV5-6
d_call: NA

cdr3_aa: CASSHNNEQFF
cdr3_nt: TGCGCCAGCAGCCATAACAATGAGCAGTTCTTC
clone_size: NA
j_call: TRBJ2-1
v_call: TRBV4-1
d_call: NA

cdr3_aa: CASSAWTSGGATGANVLTF
cdr3_nt: TGCGCCAGCAGCGCCTGGACTAGCGGGGGGGCCACTGGGGCCAACGTCCTGACTTTC
clone_size: NA
j_call: TRBJ2-6
v_call: TRBV5-1
d_call: TRBD2

cdr3_aa: CASSTRNTDTQYF
cdr3_nt: TGTGCCAGCAGCACTAGAAACACAGATACGCAGTATTTT
clone_size: few
j_call: TRBJ2-3
v_call: TRBV2
d_call: NA

cdr3_aa: CASSLVGTSGYEQYF
cdr3_nt: TGTGCCAGCAGCTTGGTAGGGACTAGCGGCTACGAGCAGTACTTC
clone_size: NA
j_call: TRBJ2-7
v_call: TRBV5-4
d_call: TRBD2

cdr3_aa: CASSSGTSGSEQYF
cdr3_nt: TGTGCCAGCAGCTCCGGGACTAGCGGGAGTGAGCAGTACTTC
clone_size: few
j_call: TRBJ2-7
v_call: TRBV13
d_call: TRBD2

cdr3_aa: CASSLMRADTQYF
cdr3_nt: TGTGCCAGCAGCCTCATGAGGGCAGATACGCAGTATTTT
clone_size: NA
j_call: TRBJ2-3
v_call: TRBV27
d_call: NA

cdr3_aa: CASSRDSSSYNEQFF
cdr3_nt: TGTGCCAGCAGTCGGGACAGTAGCTCCTACAATGAGCAGTTCTTC
clone_size: NA
j_call: TRBJ2-1
v_call: TRBV28
d_call: TRBD1

cdr3_aa: CASSPGGGASTDTQYF
cdr3_nt: TGTGCCAGCAGCCCCGGTGGGGGGGCAAGCACAGATACGCAGTATTTT
clone_size: NA
j_call: TRBJ2-3
v_call: TRBV13
d_call: NA

cdr3_aa: CASSRDRGYSGNTIYF
cdr3_nt: TGTGCCAGCAGTCGGGACAGGGGGTACTCTGGAAACACCATATATTTT
clone_size: NA
j_call: TRBJ1-3
v_call: TRBV27
d_call: TRBD1

cdr3_aa: CASRRTGPGDIQYF
cdr3_nt: TGCGCCAGCAGGAGGACAGGGCCAGGGGACATTCAGTACTTC
clone_size: NA
j_call: TRBJ2-4
v_call: TRBV4-1
d_call: TRBD1

cdr3_aa: CASSRQGSGNTIYF
cdr3_nt: TGTGCCAGCAGCCGACAGGGGTCTGGAAACACCATATATTTT
clone_size: few
j_call: TRBJ1-3
v_call: TRBV7-9
d_call: TRBD1

cdr3_aa: CASRPTGSAPYEQYF
cdr3_nt: TGTGCCAGCAGACCGACAGGTTCCGCGCCCTACGAGCAGTACTTC
clone_size: NA
j_call: TRBJ2-7
v_call: TRBV6-5
d_call: NA

cdr3_aa: CASSPETGGASGYTF
cdr3_nt: TGTGCCAGCAGCCCAGAGACAGGGGGCGCCTCTGGCTACACCTTC
clone_size: NA
j_call: TRBJ1-2
v_call: TRBV6-5
d_call: TRBD1

cdr3_aa: CASSARLGGYTF
cdr3_nt: TGCGCCAGCAGCGCGAGACTTGGGGGCTACACCTTC
clone_size: NA
j_call: TRBJ1-2
v_call: TRBV5-1
d_call: NA

cdr3_aa: CASSEAGVRLPVITNYGYTF
cdr3_nt: TGTGCCAGCAGTGAAGCAGGGGTCCGCCTTCCTGTGATCACTAACTATGGCTACACCTTC
clone_size: NA
j_call: TRBJ1-2
v_call: TRBV2
d_call: NA

cdr3_aa: CASSLQGADYGYTF
cdr3_nt: TGTGCCAGCAGCTTACAGGGGGCGGACTATGGCTACACCTTC
clone_size: once
j_call: TRBJ1-2
v_call: TRBV5-6
d_call: TRBD1

cdr3_aa: CASSDGTSTGELFF
cdr3_nt: TGTGCCAGCAGTGACGGGACAAGCACCGGGGAGCTGTTTTTT
clone_size: medium-sized
j_call: TRBJ2-2
v_call: TRBV6-4
d_call: NA

cdr3_aa: CASSYSDRGYGYTF
cdr3_nt: TGTGCCAGCAGTTACTCTGACAGGGGGTATGGCTACACCTTC
clone_size: NA
j_call: TRBJ1-2
v_call: TRBV6-6
d_call: TRBD1

cdr3_aa: CASSLQGGEGYGYTF
cdr3_nt: TGTGCCAGCAGCCTACAGGGAGGGGAAGGCTATGGCTACACCTTC
clone_size: NA
j_call: TRBJ1-2
v_call: TRBV13
d_call: NA

cdr3_aa: CASSIGPGNEQYF
cdr3_nt: TGTGCCAGTAGTATAGGTCCAGGGAACGAGCAGTACTTC
clone_size: NA
j_call: TRBJ2-7
v_call: TRBV19
d_call: NA

cdr3_aa: CASSFGTEAFF
cdr3_nt: TGTGCCAGCAGCTTCGGCACTGAAGCTTTCTTT
clone_size: NA
j_call: TRBJ1-1
v_call: TRBV7-9
d_call: NA

cdr3_aa: CASILRTGGTEAFF
cdr3_nt: TGTGCCAGTATCCTCCGAACAGGGGGCACTGAAGCTTTCTTT
clone_size: NA
j_call: TRBJ1-1
v_call: TRBV19
d_call: TRBD1

cdr3_aa: CASAQGRFQETQYF
cdr3_nt: TGTGCCAGCGCACAGGGGCGGTTTCAAGAGACCCAGTACTTC
clone_size: NA
j_call: TRBJ2-5
v_call: TRBV6-5
d_call: TRBD1

cdr3_aa: CAISVGLGQGAQETQYF
cdr3_nt: TGTGCCATCAGTGTCGGACTCGGACAGGGGGCCCAAGAGACCCAGTACTTC
clone_size: NA
j_call: TRBJ2-5
v_call: TRBV10-3
d_call: TRBD1

cdr3_aa: CASSPTAGTGFGYTF
cdr3_nt: TGTGCCAGCAGCCCTACCGCCGGGACAGGGTTCGGCTACACCTTC
clone_size: NA
j_call: TRBJ1-2
v_call: TRBV9
d_call: TRBD1

cdr3_aa: CASTQDAERAEAFF
cdr3_nt: TGTGCCAGCACTCAAGACGCCGAACGGGCTGAAGCTTTCTTT
clone_size: NA
j_call: TRBJ1-1
v_call: TRBV6-6
d_call: NA

cdr3_aa: CASSIRQGEQYF
cdr3_nt: TGTGCCAGTAGCATAAGACAGGGAGAGCAGTACTTC
clone_size: NA
j_call: TRBJ2-7
v_call: TRBV19
d_call: TRBD1

cdr3_aa: CASSLARGRLAAETQYF
cdr3_nt: TGTGCCAGCAGCTTAGCGCGGGGGAGACTAGCGGCGGAGACCCAGTACTTC
clone_size: NA
j_call: TRBJ2-5
v_call: TRBV7-8
d_call: TRBD2

cdr3_aa: CSVPNRGGTEAFF
cdr3_nt: TGCAGCGTTCCCAACAGGGGAGGCACTGAAGCTTTCTTT
clone_size: NA
j_call: TRBJ1-1
v_call: TRBV29-1
d_call: TRBD1

cdr3_aa: CASSSGIVEGSEQYF
cdr3_nt: TGTGCCAGCAGCTCTGGAATCGTCGAGGGAAGCGAGCAGTACTTC
clone_size: once
j_call: TRBJ2-7
v_call: TRBV7-6
d_call: NA

cdr3_aa: CASSYTSYEQYF
cdr3_nt: TGTGCCAGCAGTTATACTAGCTACGAGCAGTACTTC
clone_size: NA
j_call: TRBJ2-7
v_call: TRBV2
d_call: NA

cdr3_aa: CASSPSGGEKLFF
cdr3_nt: TGTGCCAGCAGCCCCTCGGGAGGTGAAAAACTGTTTTTT
clone_size: NA
j_call: TRBJ1-4
v_call: TRBV11-3
d_call: NA

cdr3_aa: CASRDRGRSYEQYF
cdr3_nt: TGTGCCAGCAGGGACAGGGGCCGTTCCTACGAGCAGTACTTC
clone_size: NA
j_call: TRBJ2-7
v_call: TRBV28
d_call: TRBD1

cdr3_aa: CASNTAGGSDTQYF
cdr3_nt: TGTGCCAGCAATACGGCGGGGGGGTCAGATACGCAGTATTTT
clone_size: NA
j_call: TRBJ2-3
v_call: TRBV28
d_call: TRBD2

cdr3_aa: CASRKGARSNQPQHF
cdr3_nt: TGTGCCAGCAGGAAGGGGGCAAGGAGCAATCAGCCCCAGCATTTT
clone_size: NA
j_call: TRBJ1-5
v_call: TRBV27
d_call: TRBD1

cdr3_aa: CASSLATRAQSYEQYF
cdr3_nt: TGTGCCAGCAGCTTGGCGACGAGGGCACAGAGCTACGAGCAGTACTTC
clone_size: NA
j_call: TRBJ2-7
v_call: TRBV5-4
d_call: NA

cdr3_aa: CASQSAPGQPQHF
cdr3_nt: TGTGCCAGCCAATCGGCCCCAGGGCAGCCCCAGCATTTT
clone_size: NA
j_call: TRBJ1-5
v_call: TRBV19
d_call: NA

cdr3_aa: CASSSPPGRRPGEAFF
cdr3_nt: TGTGCCAGTAGTAGCCCTCCCGGCAGGCGCCCGGGGGAAGCTTTCTTT
clone_size: NA
j_call: TRBJ1-1
v_call: TRBV19
d_call: NA

cdr3_aa: CASSRQGTGGYGYTF
cdr3_nt: TGTGCCAGTAGCCGGCAAGGGACAGGCGGCTATGGCTACACCTTC
clone_size: few
j_call: TRBJ1-2
v_call: TRBV19
d_call: TRBD1

cdr3_aa: CASSLAVFQYF
cdr3_nt: TGTGCCAGCAGCTTAGCGGTGTTCCAGTACTTC
clone_size: NA
j_call: TRBJ2-5
v_call: TRBV11-2
d_call: NA

cdr3_aa: CASVSAGQSNYGYTF
cdr3_nt: TGTGCCAGCGTATCTGCCGGACAGAGTAACTATGGCTACACCTTC
clone_size: NA
j_call: TRBJ1-2
v_call: TRBV28
d_call: NA

cdr3_aa: CASSRARAGEPYEQYF
cdr3_nt: TGCGCCAGCAGCCGCGCCAGGGCGGGAGAACCCTACGAGCAGTACTTC
clone_size: once
j_call: TRBJ2-7
v_call: TRBV4-1
d_call: TRBD2

cdr3_aa: CASSLVGWSSGSTDTQYF
cdr3_nt: TGTGCCAGCAGCTTAGTTGGGTGGTCTAGCGGGAGCACAGATACGCAGTATTTT
clone_size: NA
j_call: TRBJ2-3
v_call: TRBV7-6
d_call: TRBD2

cdr3_aa: CASSEAAGTTGTQYF
cdr3_nt: TGTGCCAGCAGTGAAGCGGCCGGGACTACCGGGACCCAGTACTTC
clone_size: NA
j_call: TRBJ2-5
v_call: TRBV2
d_call: TRBD2

cdr3_aa: CASSVGGQIYNEQFF
cdr3_nt: TGTGCCAGCAGCGTGGGGGGGCAAATCTACAATGAGCAGTTCTTC
clone_size: NA
j_call: TRBJ2-1
v_call: TRBV9
d_call: NA

cdr3_aa: CASPPGQGSDTQYF
cdr3_nt: TGTGCCAGCCCCCCGGGACAGGGTTCAGATACGCAGTATTTT
clone_size: NA
j_call: TRBJ2-3
v_call: TRBV6-5
d_call: TRBD1

cdr3_aa: CASSLGLAEYNEQFF
cdr3_nt: TGTGCCAGCAGCCTGGGACTAGCGGAATACAATGAGCAGTTCTTC
clone_size: NA
j_call: TRBJ2-1
v_call: TRBV11-3
d_call: TRBD2

cdr3_aa: CASSRRGTGQPQHF
cdr3_nt: TGTGCCAGCAGCCGCAGGGGAACGGGTCAGCCCCAGCATTTT
clone_size: NA
j_call: TRBJ1-5
v_call: TRBV7-9
d_call: NA